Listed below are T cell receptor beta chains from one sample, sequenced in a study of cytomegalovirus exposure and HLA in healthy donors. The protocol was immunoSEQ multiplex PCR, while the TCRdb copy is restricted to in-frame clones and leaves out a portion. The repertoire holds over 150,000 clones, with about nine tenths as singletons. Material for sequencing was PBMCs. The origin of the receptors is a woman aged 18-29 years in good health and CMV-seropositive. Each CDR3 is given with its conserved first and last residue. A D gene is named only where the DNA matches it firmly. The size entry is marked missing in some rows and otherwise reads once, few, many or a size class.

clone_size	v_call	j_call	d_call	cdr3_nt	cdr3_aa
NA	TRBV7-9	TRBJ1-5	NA	TGTGCCAGCAGCTTAGCAGGGGGTTATCAGCCCCAGCATTTT	CASSLAGGYQPQHF
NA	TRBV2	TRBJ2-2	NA	TGTGCCAGCAGTGAAAGGGGTAGCTTCGGGGAGCTGTTTTTT	CASSERGSFGELFF
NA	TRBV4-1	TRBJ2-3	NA	TGCGCCAGCAGCCAAGATCCTGCGGGGATCACAGATACGCAGTATTTT	CASSQDPAGITDTQYF
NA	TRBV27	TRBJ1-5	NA	TGTGCCAGCGGCTCAAACGGGGAGCCCCAGCATTTT	CASGSNGEPQHF
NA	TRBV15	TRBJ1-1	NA	TGTGCCACCATACAAGCCGGCGCTCTTAGGGGCACTGAAGCTTTCTTT	CATIQAGALRGTEAFF
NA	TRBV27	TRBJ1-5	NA	TGTGCCAGCCAACCACTCAATAGCAATCAGCCCCAGCATTTT	CASQPLNSNQPQHF
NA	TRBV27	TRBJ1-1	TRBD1	TGTGCCAGCAGTCCAAGGTCAGGGGGCAGTAACACTGAAGCTTTCTTT	CASSPRSGGSNTEAFF
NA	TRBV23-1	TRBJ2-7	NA	TGCGCCAGCAGTGCAGTTCCGGTTAACAGGGATGGACCGATTGACGAGCAGTACTTC	CASSAVPVNRDGPIDEQYF
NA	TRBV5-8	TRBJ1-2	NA	TGTGCCAGCAGCTCAGGACAGCGATATGGCTACACCTTC	CASSSGQRYGYTF
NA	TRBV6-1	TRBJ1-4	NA	TGTGCCAGCAGTCGAGGGGGGGCTTATGAAAAACTGTTTTTT	CASSRGGAYEKLFF
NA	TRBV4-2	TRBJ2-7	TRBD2	TGTGCCAGCAGCCAAGCGTATGGGCGGCTAGCGGTATCCTACGAGCAGTACTTC	CASSQAYGRLAVSYEQYF
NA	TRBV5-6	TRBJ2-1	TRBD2	TGTGCCAGCAGCTCTCTGACTAGCGGGGAGATTTTAGGGCAGTTCTTC	CASSSLTSGEILGQFF
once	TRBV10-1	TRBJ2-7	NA	TGCGCCAGCGGAGAAGCGGGCGTAAAGGACGAGCAGTACTTC	CASGEAGVKDEQYF
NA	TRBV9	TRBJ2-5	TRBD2	TGTGCCAGCAGCGTAATGGCTAGCGGGCGGGAGACCCAGTACTTC	CASSVMASGRETQYF
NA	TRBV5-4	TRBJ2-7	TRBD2	TGTGCCAGCAGCTTGGAGGGGCTAGCGGGAAAAGAGCAGTACTTC	CASSLEGLAGKEQYF
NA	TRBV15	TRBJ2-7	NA	TGTGCCACCAGCAGCCGGAGCGGCCGGGACGAGCAGTACTTC	CATSSRSGRDEQYF
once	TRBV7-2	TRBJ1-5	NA	TGTGCCAGCAGCTCAACCCCCAGGATGGATCAGCCCCAGCATTTT	CASSSTPRMDQPQHF
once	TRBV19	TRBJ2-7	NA	TGTGCCAGTAGTATAGATCAGGGGTTAACCTACGAGCAGTACTTC	CASSIDQGLTYEQYF
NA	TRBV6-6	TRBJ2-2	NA	TGTGCCAGCAGTTACTTGGCTGCGAACACCGGGGAGCTGTTTTTT	CASSYLAANTGELFF
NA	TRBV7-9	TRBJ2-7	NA	TGTGCCAGCAGCTTAGCTTCTTACTACGAGCAGTACTTC	CASSLASYYEQYF
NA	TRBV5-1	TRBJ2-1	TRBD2	TGCGCCAGCAGCTTCAATAGCGGGAGTGGATACAATGAGCAGTTCTTC	CASSFNSGSGYNEQFF
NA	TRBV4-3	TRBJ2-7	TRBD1	TGCGCCAGCAGCCAAGGGCGGACAGGTTTCTCCTCCTACGAGCAGTACTTC	CASSQGRTGFSSYEQYF
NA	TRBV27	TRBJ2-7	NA	TGTGCCAGCAGTCCTAATAAGAACGAGCAGTACTTC	CASSPNKNEQYF
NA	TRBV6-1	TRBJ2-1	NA	TGTGCCAGCAGTGACCACACGGACACTTCCTACAATGAGCAGTTCTTC	CASSDHTDTSYNEQFF
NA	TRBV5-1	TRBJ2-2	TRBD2	TGCGCCAGCAGCTTGCCCCTAGCGGGAGGCTTAACCGGGGAGCTGTTTTTT	CASSLPLAGGLTGELFF
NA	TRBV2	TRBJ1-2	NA	TGTGCCAGCAAGACGACAGGAGCTAACTATGGCTACACCTTC	CASKTTGANYGYTF
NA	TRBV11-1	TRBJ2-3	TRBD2	TGTGCCAGCAGCCGAACCGGGACCACGGGGGGAGATACGCAGTATTTT	CASSRTGTTGGDTQYF
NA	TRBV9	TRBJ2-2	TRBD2	TGTGCCAGCAGCGTGGGACTAGCGGGAGGTCACACCGGGGAGCTGTTTTTT	CASSVGLAGGHTGELFF
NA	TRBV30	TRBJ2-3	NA	TGTGCCTGGAGTGCTCAGGGAGGGGGTGCAGATACGCAGTATTTT	CAWSAQGGGADTQYF
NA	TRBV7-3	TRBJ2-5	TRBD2	TGTGCCAGCAGCCAGGGACTAGCGGGAGGGCAAGAGACCCAGTACTTC	CASSQGLAGGQETQYF
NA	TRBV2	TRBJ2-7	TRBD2	TGTGCCAGCAGTACGGGAGGGCCCCCCTACGAGCAGTACTTC	CASSTGGPPYEQYF
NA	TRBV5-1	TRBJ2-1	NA	TGCGCCAGCAGCTTGGAGGCCTTTGAGGATGAGCAGTTCTTC	CASSLEAFEDEQFF
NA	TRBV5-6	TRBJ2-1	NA	TGTGCCAGCAGCTGGGGAGAGGTGCAATATGGCAATGAGCAGTTCTTC	CASSWGEVQYGNEQFF
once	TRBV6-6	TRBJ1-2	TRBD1	TGTGCCAGCATTGGGACAGGGGGCAGCTATGGCTACACCTTC	CASIGTGGSYGYTF
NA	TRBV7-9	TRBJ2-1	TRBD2	TGTGCCAGCAGCTGGGGGACTAGCGGGATGAGGTCTGACAATGAGCAGTTCTTC	CASSWGTSGMRSDNEQFF
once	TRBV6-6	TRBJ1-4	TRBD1	TGTGCCAGCAGTTCACCGACAGGGACGAATGAAAAACTGTTTTTT	CASSSPTGTNEKLFF
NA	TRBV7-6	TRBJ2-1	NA	TGTGCCAGCAGCTTAGGGCCGGCGGGACCGTACAATGAGCAGTTCTTC	CASSLGPAGPYNEQFF
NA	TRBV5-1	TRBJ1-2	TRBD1	TGCGCCAGCAGCTTGGATGGACAGGGGGGAGGCTACACCTTC	CASSLDGQGGGYTF
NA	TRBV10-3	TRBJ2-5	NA	TGTGCCATCAGTGATATCACAGGGTCGAAGACCCAGTACTTC	CAISDITGSKTQYF
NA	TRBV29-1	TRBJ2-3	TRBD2	TGCAGCGTTGAAGATCTAGGACTAGCGGGAGGGCATCTCGGGACAGATACGCAGTATTTT	CSVEDLGLAGGHLGTDTQYF
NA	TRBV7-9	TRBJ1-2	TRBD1	TGTGCCAGCAGCCCCGGACAGGGCGGCTATGGCTACACCTTC	CASSPGQGGYGYTF